One and the same sample provided the 29 T cell receptor beta chains below, sequenced in a study of PD-1 blockade in mismatch repair-deficient tumors. The method was immunoSEQ multiplex PCR; TCRdb's version includes in-frame clones alone and lacks a portion of them. This table holds about 9,800 clones, about 86% found once. Time point defined: approximately nine-day in vitro stimulation with candidate neoantigen peptide 2. No antigen has been identified for these receptors. The specimen comprised cells cultured in vitro, sampled from a patient treated with pembrolizumab. All receptors come from an adult with mismatch repair-deficient cancer.

The chain uses TRBV19 and TRBJ2-2, with a possible D match to TRBD2 (5 bases). V lost 5 bases, J lost 2 bases, and 12 bases lay in between. The germline V gene encodes CDR1 LNHDA and CDR2 SQIVND (reference sequence). The CDR3 has 15 residues. The CDR3 region is CASSVLAGNTGELFF. CDR3 nucleotide sequence: TGTGCCAGTAGTGTGCTAGCAGGAAACACCGGGGAGCTGTTTTTT.

V usage is TRBV28 and J usage is TRBJ2-7; 8 nucleotides line up with TRBD2. After removal of 6 bases from V and 12 bases from J, the junction contained 19 bases not matched to a gene. CDR3 length: 15 amino acids. In germline, CDR1 is MDHEN, CDR2 SYDVKM. The CDR3 sequence is CASRPSSGSASRRYF. The CDR3 region has the DNA TGTGCCAGCAGGCCCTCTAGCGGGTCCGCCAGTCGACGGTACTTC.

The chain joins TRBV28 to TRBJ2-3; no reliable D call. CDR1 and CDR2 from the germline V gene are MDHEN and SYDVKM. V lost 4 bases, J lost 7 bases, and 9 bases lay in between. CDR3 length: 12 amino acids. The CDR3 spells CASSSPRNTQYF. The CDR3 region has the DNA TGTGCCAGCAGTTCCCCCCGTAATACGCAGTATTTT.

V usage is TRBV5-1 and J usage is TRBJ2-1; no clear D. Germline CDR1 and CDR2: SGHRS and YFSETQ. The germline V and J ends were trimmed by 4 bases and 1 base, with 15 bases remaining between them. The CDR3 loop spans 16 amino acids. The CDR3: CASSPTPADSYNEQFF. The DNA of the CDR3 is TGCGCCAGCAGCCCTACTCCGGCGGATTCCTACAATGAGCAGTTCTTC.

The chain employs TRBV28 and TRBJ1-5; D is uncertain. The CDR3 runs 16 residues. The germline gives CDR1 MDHEN, CDR2 SYDVKM. Trimming took off 2 bases at V and 5 bases at J, with 16 bases between the two ends. This CDR3 reads CASSLEVQRADQPQHF. CDR3 in DNA: TGTGCCAGCAGTTTAGAAGTTCAAAGGGCCGATCAGCCCCAGCATTTT. Full variable domain (outside the CDR3, taken from reference TRBV28 and TRBJ1-5): DVKVTQSSRYLVKRTGEKVFLECVQDMDHENMFWYRQDPGLGLRLIYFSYDVKMKEKGDIPEGYSVSREKKERFSLILESASTNQTSMYLCASSLEVQRADQPQHFGDGTRLSIL.

The V call is TRBV11-3, the J call TRBJ1-6; no definite D call. This CDR3 has 15 residues. From germline, CDR1 is SGHNT and CDR2 YENEEA. With 2 bases removed from V and 2 bases from J, the gap between germline ends came to 7 bases. Here the CDR3 DNA reads TGTGCCAGCAGCTTAACCCCCCCCTATAATTCACCCCTCCACTTT. Amino acids: CASSLTPPYNSPLHF.

V and J are TRBV4-1 and TRBJ2-2, with D perhaps matching TRBD2 (5 bases). V was shortened by 7 bases and J by 5 bases, with 17 bases between the two germline ends. The CDR3 covers 15 residues. From germline, CDR1 is MGHRA and CDR2 YSYEKL. The CDR3 region is CASTSVGSGTGELFF. The CDR3 DNA is TGCGCCAGCACCTCTGTTGGGTCGGGGACCGGGGAGCTGTTTTTT.

The chain couples TRBV9 to TRBJ2-1, with 14 nucleotides matching TRBD2. The V gene's germline CDR1 is SGDLS and CDR2 YYNGEE. Trimming at V came to 0 bases and at J to 9 bases, leaving 2 bases not matched to a gene. This CDR3 has 15 amino acids. This CDR3 is CASSVETSGRVEQFF. The CDR3, as DNA: TGTGCCAGCAGCGTAGAGACTAGCGGGAGGGTTGAGCAGTTCTTC.

V usage is TRBV2 and J usage is TRBJ2-3; D not resolved. The CDR3 extends over 15 amino acids. CDR1 is SNHLY, CDR2 FYNNEI, per germline. The V and J ends lost 5 bases and 0 bases respectively, with 12 bases between them. CDR3 protein: CASSRVLASTDTQYF. CDR3 bases: TGTGCCAGCAGTAGAGTTTTGGCTAGCACAGATACGCAGTATTTT.

The chain combines TRBV18 with TRBJ1-1; the D is unclear. CDR3 length equals 14 residues. The germline CDR1 and CDR2 sequences are KGHSH and LQKENI. The germline V and J ends were trimmed by 3 bases and 1 base, with 9 bases remaining between them. The CDR3 DNA reads TGTGCCAGCTCACCCGGCCGACAGAACACTGAAGCTTTCTTT. Its protein is CASSPGRQNTEAFF.

The V gene is TRBV7-3, the J gene TRBJ2-6, with D possibly TRBD2 on 5 matching bases. This CDR3 has 15 residues. The V gene lost 5 bases and the J gene lost 2 bases, with 10 bases spanning the gap. Germline-derived CDR1 and CDR2 are SGHTA and FQGTGA. Written as DNA, the CDR3 is TGTGCCAGCAGCACCCACGGGGCTGGGGCCAACGTCCTGACTTTC. This translates into CASSTHGAGANVLTF.

The CDR3 region has the DNA TGTGCCAGCAGTTTGTGGAGCAGGGAGGCCGGGGAGCTGTTTTTT. Amino acids: CASSLWSREAGELFF. The rearrangement joins TRBV27 to TRBJ2-2; perhaps TRBD2 as D (6 bases). The germline V gene encodes CDR1 MNHEY and CDR2 SMNVEV (reference sequence). V was cut by 3 bases and J by 6 bases, with 14 bases left in between. CDR3 length: 15 residues.

The chain uses TRBV5-1 and TRBJ2-3; unclear D gene. Germline CDR1 is SGHRS and CDR2 is YFSETQ. This CDR3 region has 13 residues. The V and J ends lost 0 bases and 6 bases respectively, with 8 bases between them. For the CDR3, the DNA is TGCGCCAGCAGCTTGGTCCCCACGGATACGCAGTATTTT. Protein product: CASSLVPTDTQYF.

The V and J genes are TRBV28 and TRBJ2-3; D may be TRBD1 (5 bases). The CDR3 contains 15 residues. V lost 5 bases and J 3 bases, leaving 15 bases between the germline ends. Germline values: CDR1 MDHEN, CDR2 SYDVKM. Here the CDR3 DNA reads TGTGCCAGCAGTGGAACAGGTTTTGGTACAGATACGCAGTATTTT. It specifies CASSGTGFGTDTQYF.

The V call is TRBV9, the J call TRBJ2-1; the match to TRBD2 covers 15 bases. After removal of 2 bases from V and 4 bases from J, the junction contained 7 bases not matched to a gene. CDR1 and CDR2 from the germline V gene are SGDLS and YYNGEE. This CDR3 region has 18 residues. The DNA of the CDR3 is TGTGCCAGCAGCGTCAGTGGGACTAGCGGGGGGTTGTACAATGAGCAGTTCTTC. This translates into CASSVSGTSGGLYNEQFF. Full variable domain (remainder filled in from reference TRBV9 and TRBJ2-1): DSGVTQTPKHLITATGQRVTLRCSPRSGDLSVYWYQQSLDQGLQFLIQYYNGEERAKGNILERFSAQQFPDLHSELNLSSLELGDSALYFCASSVSGTSGGLYNEQFFGPGTRLTVL.

The chain joins TRBV6-1 to TRBJ1-2; D is uncertain. This CDR3 region has 12 residues. Trimming removed 6 bases at V and 5 bases at J, with 10 bases between. Germline CDR1 is MNHNS and CDR2 is SASEGT. CDR3 DNA sequence: TGTGCCAGCAGAAGACCAGGATATGGCTACACCTTC. Amino acids: CASRRPGYGYTF.

The chain links TRBV10-3 to TRBJ1-5; maybe TRBD1 (6 bases). V was cut by 6 bases and J by 6 bases, with 15 bases left in between. The CDR3 runs to 14 residues. The germline V gene encodes CDR1 ENHRY and CDR2 SYGVKD. The CDR3 here is CAISPDRTGQPQHF. The CDR3 DNA is TGTGCCATCAGCCCTGACAGGACGGGTCAGCCCCAGCATTTT.

This chain links TRBV9 with TRBJ2-3, with D possibly TRBD2 on 5 matching bases. The CDR3 consists of 16 residues. Germline CDR1 is SGDLS and CDR2 is YYNGEE. The ends were cut back, 0 bases at V and 0 bases at J, with 11 bases in the middle. CDR3 in amino acids: CASSVAGAVSTDTQYF. The CDR3 bases are TGTGCCAGCAGCGTAGCAGGAGCGGTTAGCACAGATACGCAGTATTTT.

The V gene is TRBV9, the J gene TRBJ2-7, with D possibly being TRBD2 (6 bases). V shed 6 bases and J shed 0 bases, with 13 bases lying between them. The CDR3 sequence is 14 residues long. CDR1 SGDLS and CDR2 YYNGEE come from the germline V gene. The CDR3 here is CASNPEGLSYEQYF. The CDR3 DNA reads TGTGCCAGCAACCCGGAGGGTCTCTCCTACGAGCAGTACTTC.

The chain has TRBV6-1 and TRBJ2-7; D possibly uses TRBD1 or TRBD2 (5 bases each). Germline loops: CDR1 MNHNS, CDR2 SASEGT. Between the trimmed V and J ends, which lost 6 bases and 2 bases, there was a span of 14 bases. The CDR3 length is 14 residues. CDR3 DNA: TGTGCCAGCAGCGACGAGGGACCGACCTACGAGCAGTACTTC. As protein: CASSDEGPTYEQYF.

The rearrangement uses TRBV7-3 and TRBJ2-3; D remains unclear. This CDR3 contains 14 residues. V lost 6 bases and J lost 14, with 24 bases in between. Germline V CDR1 and CDR2: SGHTA, FQGTGA. CDR3 residues: CASRLGPSGRQLYF. The CDR3 nucleotides are TGTGCCAGCAGGTTGGGCCCTTCCGGGCGGCAATTGTATTTT.

The V call is TRBV19, the J call TRBJ2-7, with 8 bases lining up with TRBD1. CDR1 and CDR2 (germline): LNHDA, SQIVND (reference sequence). This CDR3 is 11 amino acids long. With 10 bases clipped from V and 6 bases from J, the junction kept 5 bases outside the gene matches. CDR3 in DNA: TGTGCCACACAGGGGGAGTTCGAGCAGTACTTC. The encoded protein is CATQGEFEQYF.

The V gene is TRBV6-6, the J gene TRBJ2-3, with a possible D match to TRBD2 (6 bases). Germline loops: CDR1 MNHNY, CDR2 SVGAGI (reference sequence). V dropped 2 bases and J dropped 5 bases, with 14 bases sitting between them. The CDR3 contains 15 residues. CDR3 protein: CASSYPGLARDTQYF. The CDR3 DNA is TGTGCCAGCAGTTACCCGGGCCTAGCGAGAGATACGCAGTATTTT.

V is TRBV28 and J is TRBJ2-7, with D perhaps matching TRBD1 (5 bases). From germline, CDR1 is MDHEN and CDR2 SYDVKM. The CDR3 loop spans 16 amino acids. V lost 3 bases, J lost 3 bases, and 18 bases lay in between. The CDR3 DNA sequence: TGTGCCAGCAGTTTGGTGGGGCGCTCCAAAGTCTACGAGCAGTACTTC. This translates into CASSLVGRSKVYEQYF.

This chain joins TRBV2 and TRBJ1-2, with a weak D call TRBD1 (6 bases). The germline V gene has CDR1 SNHLY and CDR2 FYNNEI. The CDR3 extends over 15 amino acids. The V end was cut by 3 bases, the J end by 6 bases, with 17 bases between. CDR3: CASSDDTDRLDGYTF. In DNA form, the CDR3 reads TGTGCCAGCAGTGACGATACCGACAGGCTTGATGGCTACACCTTC.

The rearrangement uses TRBV11-3 and TRBJ1-6; no firm D call. V was clipped by 2 bases and J by 6 bases, with 5 bases between them. The CDR3 is 13 residues long. Per the germline V gene, CDR1 is SGHNT and CDR2 is YENEEA. The CDR3 sequence: CASSLNGNSPLHF. The CDR3 DNA sequence: TGTGCCAGCAGCTTAAACGGTAATTCACCCCTCCACTTT.

The rearrangement links TRBV7-2 to TRBJ2-3, with 11 bases aligning to TRBD2. The germline gives CDR1 SGHTA, CDR2 FQGNSA. V was pared by 6 bases and J by 3 bases, with 8 bases of the junction left unmatched. This CDR3 has 16 amino acids. DNA for the CDR3: TGTGCCAGCAGTCCCACTAGCGGGAGTGGTACAGATACGCAGTATTTT. Protein: CASSPTSGSGTDTQYF.

The CDR3: CASSPGRSPMNTEAFF. Here the CDR3 DNA reads TGTGCCAGCTCACCGGGTAGGAGTCCCATGAACACTGAAGCTTTCTTT. This chain joins TRBV18 and TRBJ1-1; the D is unclear. V lost 3 bases and J 0 bases, leaving 14 bases between the germline ends. CDR3 length: 16 residues. Germline assignment: CDR1 KGHSH and CDR2 LQKENI.

This clone was seen only once. The chain carries TRBV5-1 and TRBJ2-7, with 7 bases identical to TRBD1. This CDR3 has 15 amino acids. Trimming removed 8 bases from V and 2 bases from J; junction bases left unmatched: 13. Germline loops: CDR1 SGHRS, CDR2 YFSETQ. The CDR3 protein is CASRTGTAITYEQYF. CDR3 nucleotides: TGCGCCAGTAGAACCGGGACAGCGATAACCTACGAGCAGTACTTC.